Below, 23 T cell receptor beta chains from the same sample are listed, as sequenced in a study of spatial heterogeneity in lung cancer. TCRdb re-derived calls from the 5' RACE reads in MiXCR, one entry per CDR3 protein. The repertoire holds about 82,000 distinct CDR3 sequences, with over 10% as singletons. The time point was: sample taken at primary tumor resection. The sequenced material consisted of unsorted whole RNA from tumor, nontumor lung or frozen PBMC. The sequences come from PBMCs, collected at surgery. These receptors originate from a male donor with early-stage non-small cell lung cancer.

This clonotype was picked up a small number of times. J is TRBJ2-7 and V is TRBV4-1, with 8 bases fitting TRBD2. There are 15 residues in the CDR3. The germline CDR1 and CDR2 sequences are MGHRA and YSYEKL. The J segment lost 2 bases and the V segment lost 0 bases, leaving 3 bases of the junction unmatched. As DNA, the CDR3 is TGCGCCAGCAGCCAAGAAACTAGCGGAGCCTACGAGCAGTACTTC. This translates into CASSQETSGAYEQYF.

V usage is TRBV19 and J usage is TRBJ2-7; 11 bases fit TRBD1. Per germline, CDR1 LNHDA and CDR2 SQIVND (reference sequence). The CDR3 covers 16 residues. The junction had 9 bases not matched to a gene; V was cut back by 3 bases and J by 5 bases. The CDR3, as DNA: TGTGCCAGTAGTATCGCTGGACAGGGGGCGCGTGACGAGCAGTACTTC. This translates into CASSIAGQGARDEQYF. Using reference TRBV19 and TRBJ2-7 for the parts outside the CDR3, the full variable domain is DGGITQSPKYLFRKEGQNVTLSCEQNLNHDAMYWYRQDPGQGLRLIYYSQIVNDFQKGDIAEGYSVSREKKESFPLTVTSAQKNPTAFYLCASSIAGQGARDEQYFGPGTRLTVT.

The chain links TRBV6-2 or TRBV6-3 to TRBJ2-1, with 8 bases that match TRBD1. From germline, CDR1 is MNHEY and CDR2 SVGEGT. This CDR3 contains 15 residues. The J segment lost 12 bases and the V segment lost 3 bases, leaving 13 bases of the junction unmatched. CDR3 in DNA: TGTGCCAGCAGTTATGGACAGGGTCGGTCGGAAAGGCAGTTCTTC. Translating gives CASSYGQGRSERQFF.

The chain links TRBV29-1 to TRBJ2-7; a weak D match, TRBD1 (6 bases). The CDR3 contains 12 residues. Germline loops: CDR1 SQVTM, CDR2 ANQGSEA. V was clipped by 1 base and J by 6 bases, with 10 bases between them. CDR3 in DNA: TGCAGCGTTGAAGGGCAGGGGACCGAGCAGTACTTC. Translation gives CSVEGQGTEQYF.

The rearrangement links TRBV6-4 to TRBJ2-1, with 14 positions matching TRBD2. The CDR3 extends over 16 amino acids. Trimming took 6 bases from V and 8 from J; bases not matched to a gene: 9. CDR1 is MRHNA, CDR2 SNTAGT, per germline. The CDR3: CASSPEGTSGSDEQFF. Here the CDR3 DNA reads TGTGCCAGCAGCCCGGAGGGGACTAGCGGGAGTGATGAGCAGTTCTTC.

This clonotype showed up just a few times. This sequence joins TRBV10-3 and TRBJ1-4; D gene ambiguous. This CDR3 comprises 14 residues. Looked up from germline, CDR1 is ENHRY and CDR2 is SYGVKD. V lost 0 bases to trimming and J lost 8 bases, with 10 bases between them. The chain's CDR3 is CAISESRSGEKLFF. DNA for the CDR3: TGTGCCATCAGTGAGTCCAGGTCTGGGGAAAAACTGTTTTTT.

The sample holds many counts of this clonotype. The V gene is TRBV29-1, the J gene TRBJ1-2; 7 nucleotides line up with TRBD1. Germline V CDR1 and CDR2: SQVTM, ANQGSEA. The CDR3 runs 13 residues. V lost 7 bases and J lost 2; bases outside the gene matches: 7. The CDR3 is CSANRGGNYGYTF. The CDR3, as DNA: TGCAGCGCCAACAGGGGAGGAAACTATGGCTACACCTTC.

The V gene is TRBV6-5, the J gene TRBJ1-2; 7 bases map to TRBD1. V was clipped by 10 bases and J by 1 base; unmatched bases: 9. The CDR3 extends over 14 amino acids. Germline CDR1 and CDR2: MNHEY and SVGAGI. The CDR3 spells CATSGQAHNYGYTF. CDR3 coding DNA: TGTGCCACCTCCGGACAGGCCCATAACTATGGCTACACCTTC.

This clonotype has ten or more counts. The gene calls are TRBV29-1 and TRBJ1-4; no definite D call. The CDR3 loop spans 15 amino acids. Germline V gene lookup returns CDR1 SQVTM and CDR2 ANQGSEA. Trimming took off 5 bases at V and 10 bases at J, with 23 bases between the two ends. CDR3 region: CSVSRTGVRDGKLFF. The CDR3 DNA follows: TGCAGCGTTTCTAGGACTGGAGTGAGAGATGGAAAACTGTTTTTT.

Ten or more counts support this clonotype. V usage is TRBV29-1 and J usage is TRBJ2-1; TRBD2 agrees at 8 bases. The CDR3 is 15 amino acids. Germline V gene data show CDR1 as SQVTM and CDR2 as ANQGSEA. After removal of 6 bases from V and 3 bases from J, the junction contained 10 bases not matched to a gene. In nucleotides, the CDR3 is TGCAGCGTGTCAACAACCGGGAGGGGCTACAATGAGCAGTTCTTC. As protein: CSVSTTGRGYNEQFF.

This clonotype was seen ten or more times. The genes are TRBV3-1 and TRBJ2-3; D is unclear. V was trimmed by 4 bases and J by 13 bases, leaving 9 bases between them. The CDR3 is 10 amino acids. Looked up from germline, CDR1 is LGHDT and CDR2 is YNNKEL (reference sequence). The CDR3 loop reads CASSPERKYF. The CDR3 DNA is TGTGCCAGCAGCCCGGAGAGGAAGTATTTT.

J is TRBJ2-6 and V is TRBV29-1, with unresolved D. Germline V CDR1 and CDR2: SQVTM, ANQGSEA. The CDR3 sequence is 12 residues long. V lost 2 bases and J 8 bases, leaving 7 bases between the germline ends. As DNA, the CDR3 is TGCAGCGTTGAACGACTCCCCAACGTCCTGACTTTC. Its translation: CSVERLPNVLTF.

The chain recombines TRBV6-1 with TRBJ2-2; a possible D gene is TRBD2 (5 bases). Trimming shortened V by 7 bases and J by 3 bases, and 9 bases separated the two germline ends. The CDR3 length is 13 residues. Germline V gene data show CDR1 as MNHNS and CDR2 as SASEGT. The CDR3 protein is CASIEGYTGELFF. The CDR3 nucleotides are TGTGCCAGCATCGAGGGATACACCGGGGAGCTGTTTTTT.

This clonotype was counted only a few times. CDR3 in amino acids: CASSLPTSVHQETQYF. The CDR3 DNA reads as TGCGCCAGCAGCTTGCCGACTAGCGTTCACCAAGAGACCCAGTACTTC. This chain uses TRBV5-1 with TRBJ2-5, with 8 bases fitting TRBD2. The CDR3 runs to 16 residues. The germline CDR1 and CDR2 sequences are SGHRS and YFSETQ. V gave up 1 base and J gave up 0 bases; unmatched junction bases: 5.

The V gene is TRBV5-1, the J gene TRBJ1-5; no reliable D call. Germline-derived CDR1 and CDR2 are SGHRS and YFSETQ. The V end lost 5 bases, the J end lost 6 bases, and 15 bases lay between the germline ends. The CDR3 runs 14 residues. The CDR3 sequence is CASSPTGEGQPQHF. In nucleotides, the CDR3 is TGCGCCAGCAGTCCGACCGGGGAGGGTCAGCCCCAGCATTTT.

The chain is built from TRBV6-1 and TRBJ2-4; 9 bases line up with TRBD1. V was pared by 7 bases and J by 3 bases, with 7 bases of the junction left unmatched. This CDR3 is 15 amino acids long. Germline V gives CDR1 MNHNS, CDR2 SASEGT. The CDR3 coding sequence is TGTGCCAGCATGGACAGGGGATCCGTCAAAAACATTCAGTACTTC. Protein sequence: CASMDRGSVKNIQYF.

The chain's CDR3 is CAWRTGYEQYF. The CDR3 nucleotides are TGTGCCTGGAGGACCGGTTACGAGCAGTACTTC. The V call is TRBV30, the J call TRBJ2-7; D is uncertain. The CDR3 loop spans 11 amino acids. The germline V and J ends were trimmed by 3 bases and 4 bases, with 7 bases remaining between them. CDR1 is GTSNPN, CDR2 SVGIG, per germline (reference sequence).

This clonotype appeared many times. CDR3 in DNA: TGTGCCAGCAGCTTAGCGTCCGGGTCAGATACGCAGTATTTT. Translation: CASSLASGSDTQYF. This sequence joins TRBV7-9 and TRBJ2-3; D unresolved. There are 14 residues in the CDR3. V was shortened by 0 bases and J by 4 bases, with 8 bases between the two germline ends. Germline CDR1 and CDR2: SEHNR and FQNEAQ (reference sequence). The entire variable domain, with the rest obtained from reference TRBV7-9 and TRBJ2-3, is as follows: DTGVSQNPRHKITKRGQNVTFRCDPISEHNRLYWYRQTLGQGPEFLTYFQNEAQLEKSRLLSDRFSAERPKGSFSTLEIQRTEQGDSAMYLCASSLASGSDTQYFGPGTRLTVL.

The table lists this clonotype with many counts. The chain has TRBV10-3 and TRBJ1-5; a possible D gene is TRBD1 (5 bases). The CDR3 consists of 15 residues. Germline V gene sequence: CDR1 ENHRY, CDR2 SYGVKD. V was trimmed by 10 bases and J by 11 bases, leaving 27 bases between them. The CDR3 sequence is CATQEGSLQGAAQHF. The CDR3, as DNA: TGTGCCACTCAGGAGGGCAGCCTTCAAGGGGCAGCCCAGCATTTT.

The chain combines TRBV6-1 with TRBJ2-3, with a possible D match to TRBD1 (6 bases). V was shortened by 10 bases and J by 2 bases, with 25 bases between the two germline ends. CDR3 length equals 17 residues. Looked up from germline, CDR1 is MNHNS and CDR2 is SASEGT. CDR3 in amino acids: CATFPAEGQGHTDTQYF. The DNA of the CDR3 is TGTGCCACCTTCCCCGCGGAAGGGCAGGGACACACAGATACGCAGTATTTT.

This clonotype was picked up a small number of times. The chain uses TRBV19 and TRBJ2-7, with 9 positions matching TRBD2. V lost 6 bases and J lost 5; bases outside the gene matches: 11. The CDR3 has 15 amino acids. Germline V CDR1 and CDR2: LNHDA, SQIVND (reference sequence). The CDR3 nucleotides are TGTGCCAGTAGCTTCAGCGGGAGGATCAGCGACGAGCAGTACTTC. Amino acids: CASSFSGRISDEQYF.

This clonotype was seen more than once but under ten times. CDR3 amino acids: CASSLTGQASTDTQYF. CDR3 sequence (DNA): TGTGCCAGCAGCTTAACTGGGCAGGCTAGCACAGATACGCAGTATTTT. The V gene is TRBV11-2, the J gene TRBJ2-3; no clear D gene. Germline lookup yields CDR1 SGHAT and CDR2 FQNNGV. Trimming pared 2 bases from V and 0 bases from J, leaving 12 bases between. The CDR3 spans 16 residues.

This clonotype came up many times. The V call is TRBV7-9, the J call TRBJ1-5, with D possibly being TRBD1 (5 bases). The CDR3 is made up of 13 amino acids. Germline V lookup: CDR1 SEHNR, CDR2 FQNEAQ (reference sequence). Between the trimmed V and J ends, which lost 7 bases and 4 bases, there was a span of 11 bases. This CDR3 is CASTWDGNQPQHF. The CDR3 coding sequence is TGTGCCAGCACCTGGGACGGAAATCAGCCCCAGCATTTT.